The 10 T cell receptor beta chains below come from one sample, sequenced in a study of regulatory T cells in long-lasting Graves disease. Indicated time point: newly diagnosed GD, antithyroid drugs for less than 3 months. Construction of the TCR library relied on RNA isolated from PBMCs. Library construction for TCR beta used iRepertoire HTBI primers and Arm-PCR of CDR3 regions. TCRdb independently ran MiXCR on the multiplex PCR reads; one entry per CDR3 protein. The sample lists 560,000 or so distinct CDR3 sequences; around 16% were seen once. The same data also contributed to another study, on T cells in Graves' hyperthyroidism and ophthalmopathy.

The sequences come from peripheral blood mononuclear cells (PBMCs), collected at new diagnosis, from a patient treated with antithyroid drugs. These receptors all stem from a man younger than 30 with Graves disease.

The V gene is TRBV20-1, the J gene TRBJ2-3, with 10 positions matching TRBD2. The CDR3 loop spans 15 amino acids. Germline CDR1 is DFQATT and CDR2 is SNEGSKA (reference sequence). The ends lost 5 bases at V and 1 base at J; junction bases unmatched: 6. The CDR3 region has the DNA TGCAGTGCTCGCGCCGGGACTAGCGGCACAGATACGCAGTATTTT. It is translated as CSARAGTSGTDTQYF.

This clonotype was seen many times. The rearrangement uses TRBV24-1 and TRBJ2-7; 9 bases are a match to TRBD1. Germline CDR1 reads KGHDR; CDR2 reads SFDVKD. CDR3 length equals 16 residues. With 3 bases clipped from V and 4 bases from J, the junction kept 9 bases outside the gene matches. CDR3 nucleotide sequence: TGTGCCACCAGTGATCGAGGGGACAGGGAGGGATACGAGCAGTACTTC. This encodes CATSDRGDREGYEQYF.

V and J are TRBV3-1 and TRBJ1-2; TRBD1 matches 7 bases. The germline CDR1 and CDR2 sequences are LGHDT and YNNKEL (reference sequence). CDR3 length: 16 residues. Unmatched junction bases numbered 8, after V lost 0 bases and J lost 4 bases. This CDR3 is CASSQDNRGDFYGYTF. In nucleotides, the CDR3 is TGTGCCAGCAGCCAAGATAACAGGGGTGATTTCTATGGCTACACCTTC.

This clonotype was counted between two and nine times. J is TRBJ2-7 and V is TRBV3-1, with D hard to call. The germline gives CDR1 LGHDT, CDR2 YNNKEL (reference sequence). CDR3 length equals 13 residues. Trimming pared 4 bases from V and 2 bases from J, leaving 9 bases between. CDR3 residues: CASSLSNTYEQYF. CDR3 sequence (DNA): TGTGCCAGCAGCCTTTCAAACACCTACGAGCAGTACTTC.

This clonotype showed up many times. This chain joins TRBV12-3 or TRBV12-4 and TRBJ2-1; D unresolved. Trimming took 8 bases from V and 0 from J, leaving 11 bases between them. The CDR3 contains 14 residues. CDR3 region: CASLRASSYNEQFF. In DNA, the CDR3 is TGTGCCAGCCTGCGCGCCAGCTCCTACAATGAGCAGTTCTTC.

This clonotype was recorded a few times. The genes are TRBV6-1 and TRBJ1-1; a weak D match, TRBD1 (5 bases). The CDR3 spans 13 residues. The germline V and J ends were trimmed by 0 bases and 7 bases, with 9 bases remaining between them. In germline, CDR1 is MNHNS, CDR2 SASEGT. CDR3 nucleotide sequence: TGTGCCAGCAGTGAAGCTGGGACCAATGAAGCTTTCTTT. It translates to CASSEAGTNEAFF.

This clonotype has ten or more counts. The chain links TRBV20-1 to TRBJ2-3; 9 bases map to TRBD2. From germline, CDR1 is DFQATT and CDR2 SNEGSKA (reference sequence). V lost 0 bases, J lost 5 bases, and 6 bases stayed unmatched. The CDR3 is made up of 15 amino acids. This CDR3 is CSARELAGTKDTQYF. CDR3 in DNA: TGCAGTGCTAGAGAGCTAGCGGGAACTAAAGATACGCAGTATTTT.

The chain has TRBV5-1 and TRBJ1-1; D is unresolved. Trimming cost V 0 bases and J 0 bases, with 9 bases left between them. This CDR3 is 15 amino acids long. Per the germline V gene, CDR1 is SGHRS and CDR2 is YFSETQ. This CDR3 reads CASSLASTMNTEAFF. CDR3 DNA sequence: TGCGCCAGCAGCTTGGCCTCTACTATGAACACTGAAGCTTTCTTT.

This clonotype was observed at least ten times. This chain joins TRBV28 and TRBJ2-5; 10 bases are shared with TRBD1. Germline CDR1 is MDHEN and CDR2 is SYDVKM. V shed 3 bases, J shed 4 bases, and the junction held 23 bases outside the gene matches. CDR3 length: 21 amino acids. The chain's CDR3 is CASSLVFSPGGGQGVGETQYF. Here the CDR3 DNA reads TGTGCCAGCAGTTTGGTCTTTTCTCCGGGGGGAGGACAGGGGGTCGGAGAGACCCAGTACTTC.

This clonotype was seen ten or more times. The chain is built from TRBV2 and TRBJ2-7; 7 bases agree with TRBD2. After removal of 10 bases from V and 7 bases from J, the junction contained 10 bases not matched to a gene. The CDR3 runs 12 residues. Germline CDR1 SNHLY, CDR2 FYNNEI. DNA of the CDR3: TGTGCCATCGCTAGCGGCCCGCGGGAGCAGTACTTC. This sequence encodes CAIASGPREQYF.